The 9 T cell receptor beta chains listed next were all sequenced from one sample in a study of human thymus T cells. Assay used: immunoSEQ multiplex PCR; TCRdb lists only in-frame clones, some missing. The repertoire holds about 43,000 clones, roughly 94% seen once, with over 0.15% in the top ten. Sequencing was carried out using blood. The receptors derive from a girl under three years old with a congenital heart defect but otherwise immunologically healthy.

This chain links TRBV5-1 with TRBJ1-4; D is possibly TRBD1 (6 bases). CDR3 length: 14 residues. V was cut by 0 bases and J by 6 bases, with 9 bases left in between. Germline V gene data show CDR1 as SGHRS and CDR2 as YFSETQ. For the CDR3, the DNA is TGCGCCAGCAGCTTGGACAGGGCTGATGAAAAACTGTTTTTT. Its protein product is CASSLDRADEKLFF.

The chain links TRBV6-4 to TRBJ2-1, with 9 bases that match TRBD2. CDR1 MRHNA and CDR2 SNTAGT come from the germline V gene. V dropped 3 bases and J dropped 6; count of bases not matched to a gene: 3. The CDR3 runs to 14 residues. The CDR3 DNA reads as TGTGCCAGCAGTGAAGCGGGAGGACGCAATGAGCAGTTCTTC. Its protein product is CASSEAGGRNEQFF.

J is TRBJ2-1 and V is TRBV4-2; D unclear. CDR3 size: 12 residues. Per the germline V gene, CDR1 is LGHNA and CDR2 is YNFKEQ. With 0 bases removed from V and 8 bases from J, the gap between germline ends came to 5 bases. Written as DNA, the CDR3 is TGTGCCAGCAGCCAAGATCGGGATGAGCAGTTCTTC. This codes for CASSQDRDEQFF.

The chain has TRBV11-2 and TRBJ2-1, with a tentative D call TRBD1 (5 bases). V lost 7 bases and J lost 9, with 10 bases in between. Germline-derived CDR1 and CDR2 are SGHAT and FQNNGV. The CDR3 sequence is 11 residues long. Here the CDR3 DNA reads TGTGCCAGCACCCCAGGGTTTGAGCAGTTCTTC. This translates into CASTPGFEQFF. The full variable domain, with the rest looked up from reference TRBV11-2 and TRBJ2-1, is EAGVAQSPRYKIIEKRQSVAFWCNPISGHATLYWYQQILGQGPKLLIQFQNNGVVDDSQLPKDRFSAERLKGVDSTLKIQPAKLEDSAVYLCASTPGFEQFFGPGTRLTVL.

The CDR3 DNA sequence: TGTGCCAGCAGCTTAAGGGGCTACACCTTC. It translates to CASSLRGYTF. The chain has TRBV7-9 and TRBJ1-2; D is unclear. The germline CDR1 and CDR2 sequences are SEHNR and FQNEAQ (reference sequence). The V and J ends lost 2 bases and 8 bases respectively, with 3 bases between them. CDR3 size: 10 residues.

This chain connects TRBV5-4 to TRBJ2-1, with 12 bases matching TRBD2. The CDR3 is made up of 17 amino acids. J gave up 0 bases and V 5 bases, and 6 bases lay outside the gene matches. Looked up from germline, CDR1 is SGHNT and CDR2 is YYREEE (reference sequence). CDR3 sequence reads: CASSFATSGSSYNEQFF. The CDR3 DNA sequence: TGTGCCAGCAGTTTTGCGACTAGCGGGAGCTCCTACAATGAGCAGTTCTTC. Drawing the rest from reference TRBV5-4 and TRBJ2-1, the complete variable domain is ETGVTQSPTHLIKTRGQQVTLRCSSQSGHNTVSWYQQALGQGPQFIFQYYREEENGRGNFPPRFSGLQFPNYSSELNVNALELDDSALYLCASSFATSGSSYNEQFFGPGTRLTVL.

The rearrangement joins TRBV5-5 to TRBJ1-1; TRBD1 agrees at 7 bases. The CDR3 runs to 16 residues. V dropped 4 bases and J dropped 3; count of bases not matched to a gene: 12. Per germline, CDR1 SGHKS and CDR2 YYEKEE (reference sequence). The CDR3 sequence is CASSPRQGGWDTEAFF. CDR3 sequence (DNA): TGTGCCAGCAGCCCTCGACAGGGCGGATGGGACACTGAAGCTTTCTTT.

The DNA of the CDR3 is TGCAGCGTTGGGCGGAGGCTCACAGATACGCAGTATTTT. Its translation is CSVGRRLTDTQYF. The chain couples TRBV29-1 to TRBJ2-3, with D perhaps TRBD2 (5 bases). The length of the CDR3 is 13 residues. In germline, CDR1 is SQVTM, CDR2 ANQGSEA. Between the trimmed V and J ends, which lost 4 bases and 2 bases, there was a span of 10 bases.

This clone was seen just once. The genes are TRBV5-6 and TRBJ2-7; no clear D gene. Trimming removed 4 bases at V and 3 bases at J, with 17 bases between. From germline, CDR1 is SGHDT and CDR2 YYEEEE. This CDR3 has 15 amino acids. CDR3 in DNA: TGTGCCAGCAGCCCTGGGGTCAGCCCGGGCTACGAGCAGTACTTC. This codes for CASSPGVSPGYEQYF.